What follows are 14 T cell receptor beta chains derived from one specimen sequenced in a study of graft-versus-host responses after intestinal transplantation. Processing released intraepithelial and lamina propria lymphocytes from the graft tissue. The data were produced by immunoSEQ multiplex PCR, yet TCRdb's version contains in-frame clones alone and is incomplete. There are approximately 12,000 clones in the sample; around three quarters occur only once, and 9% to 10% lies in the top ten. This sample comprised ileum tissue, obtained 23 days after intestinal transplant. Receptor source: a human patient who received an intestinal transplant, so some T cells may come from the graft donor.

This chain joins TRBV28 and TRBJ1-1; D remains unclear. The V gene lost 2 bases and the J gene lost 4 bases, with 8 bases spanning the gap. Germline lookup yields CDR1 MDHEN and CDR2 SYDVKM. The CDR3 contains 13 residues. This CDR3 is CASSLMASTEAFF. In nucleotides, the CDR3 is TGTGCCAGCAGTTTAATGGCTTCCACTGAAGCTTTCTTT.

The chain employs TRBV6-5 and TRBJ2-7; 8 bases match TRBD1. This CDR3 has 15 residues. Germline V gene sequence: CDR1 MNHEY, CDR2 SVGAGI. With V trimmed by 4 bases and J by 2 bases, 7 bases remained unmatched. Here the CDR3 reads CASSFAGTGPYEQYF. The CDR3 nucleotides read TGTGCCAGCAGTTTCGCCGGGACAGGTCCCTACGAGCAGTACTTC.

The V gene is TRBV7-3, the J gene TRBJ2-2; 10 nucleotides align to TRBD2. Germline V gene lookup returns CDR1 SGHTA and CDR2 FQGTGA. J gave up 7 bases and V 1 base, and 6 bases lay outside the gene matches. The CDR3 sequence is 16 residues long. The CDR3 sequence: CASSLRSAGGFGELFF. Written as DNA, the CDR3 is TGTGCCAGCAGCTTAAGATCAGCGGGAGGGTTCGGGGAGCTGTTTTTT.

This clone is a singleton in its sample. The CDR3 loop is CASSPWTGTGELFF. The CDR3 coding sequence is TGTGCCAGCTCACCTTGGACAGGCACCGGGGAGCTGTTTTTT. The genes are TRBV18 and TRBJ2-2, with 7 bases aligning to TRBD1. Germline assignment: CDR1 KGHSH and CDR2 LQKENI. V shed 3 bases and J 4 bases; nucleotides not matched to a gene: 2. The CDR3 has 14 residues.

Here the CDR3 DNA reads TGTGCCAGCAGTATCAAAGTGGGTTCTTCCTACGAGCAGTACTTC. Amino acid sequence: CASSIKVGSSYEQYF. The chain couples TRBV7-3 to TRBJ2-7, with D unresolved. This CDR3 contains 15 residues. V was cut by 6 bases and J by 1 base, with 16 bases left in between. Per the germline V gene, CDR1 is SGHTA and CDR2 is FQGTGA. Supplemented by reference TRBV7-3 and TRBJ2-7, the full variable domain reads GAGVSQTPSNKVTEKGKYVELRCDPISGHTALYWYRQSLGQGPEFLIYFQGTGAADDSGLPNDRFFAVRPEGSVSTLKIQRTERGDSAVYLCASSIKVGSSYEQYFGPGTRLTVT.

This rearrangement joins TRBV4-1 to TRBJ1-3; D unresolved. The CDR3 consists of 16 residues. V lost 4 bases to trimming and J lost 0 bases, with 13 bases between them. Germline V gives CDR1 MGHRA, CDR2 YSYEKL. The CDR3 here is CASSPGRYRSGNTIYF. The CDR3 DNA reads as TGCGCCAGCAGCCCGGGTCGTTACCGCTCTGGAAACACCATATATTTT.

This chain connects TRBV4-3 to TRBJ1-2, with D tentatively TRBD1 (6 bases). V lost 3 bases and J lost 2, with 19 bases in between. CDR1 and CDR2 from the germline V gene are LGHNA and YSLEER. There are 17 residues in the CDR3. The CDR3 spells CASSQMIGGGWNYGYTF. CDR3 nucleotide sequence: TGCGCCAGCAGCCAGATGATAGGCGGGGGCTGGAACTATGGCTACACCTTC.

The chain couples TRBV4-2 to TRBJ1-5, with no clear D. Looked up from germline, CDR1 is LGHNA and CDR2 is YNFKEQ. CDR3 length: 13 amino acids. V dropped 5 bases and J dropped 6 bases, with 11 bases sitting between them. The CDR3 region is CASSSDRGQPQHF. CDR3 sequence (DNA): TGTGCCAGCAGCTCGGATCGAGGTCAGCCCCAGCATTTT.

This clone was counted between two and nine times. This chain joins TRBV4-1 and TRBJ2-1; D is perhaps TRBD2 (6 bases). The V gene's germline CDR1 is MGHRA and CDR2 YSYEKL. The ends were cut back, 4 bases at V and 9 bases at J, with 19 bases in the middle. This CDR3 spans 15 amino acids. In nucleotides, the CDR3 is TGCGCCAGCAGCCTCCGGGACTCAAGCGGTGCTGAGCAGTTCTTC. Translation gives CASSLRDSSGAEQFF.

V is TRBV15 and J is TRBJ2-7; 7 positions match TRBD2. The CDR3 contains 16 residues. From germline, CDR1 is LNHNV and CDR2 YYDKDF (reference sequence). Trimming at V came to 2 bases and at J to 4 bases, leaving 11 bases not matched to a gene. CDR3 DNA: TGTGCCACCAGCAGATTCCCGCCCAGCGGGAAATACGAGCAGTACTTC. Protein product: CATSRFPPSGKYEQYF.

V usage is TRBV18 and J usage is TRBJ2-7; 7 nucleotides align to TRBD2. There are 14 residues in the CDR3. Germline CDR1 KGHSH, CDR2 LQKENI. V lost 3 bases and J lost 3; bases outside the gene matches: 5. CDR3 amino acids: CASSPTAGNYEQYF. In DNA, the CDR3 is TGTGCCAGCTCACCTACAGCGGGAAACTACGAGCAGTACTTC.

V gene TRBV6-4 combines with J gene TRBJ1-6; a weak D match, TRBD1 (5 bases). The CDR3 sequence is 14 residues long. V lost 9 bases, J lost 7 bases, and 16 bases lay in between. Germline V CDR1 and CDR2: MRHNA, SNTAGT. Here the CDR3 DNA reads TGTGCCAGGAGGTCGGGACGGGGAAATTCACCCCTCCACTTT. It is translated as CARRSGRGNSPLHF.

In this sample, this clone turned up a few times. The rearrangement joins TRBV7-8 to TRBJ2-7; weak D call: TRBD2 (5 bases). CDR1 is SGHVS, CDR2 FQNEAQ, per germline. There are 16 residues in the CDR3. V lost 4 bases and J 0 bases, leaving 16 bases between the germline ends. The chain's CDR3 is CASSSIGGRSSYEQYF. As DNA, the CDR3 is TGTGCCAGCAGCTCGATTGGCGGGCGGAGCTCCTACGAGCAGTACTTC.

The CDR3 DNA reads TGTGCCAGCAGCCGAAGACAGGAGCCCACTGAAGCTTTCTTT. Translation: CASSRRQEPTEAFF. The chain joins TRBV11-2 to TRBJ1-1, with D possibly being TRBD1 (6 bases). Trimming pared 5 bases from V and 4 bases from J, leaving 14 bases between. The CDR3 has 14 amino acids. From germline, CDR1 is SGHAT and CDR2 FQNNGV.